The rows below give T cell receptor beta chains drawn from one sample of a study of blood T cell repertoires in COVID-19. Here immunoSEQ multiplex PCR was the method, and the copy in TCRdb shows in-frame clones only, minus some. The sample contains about 190,000 clones, 70% to 85% of which appear only once. Material: peripheral blood. The receptors originated from a woman aged 25 to 45 with acute or convalescent COVID-19. Both conserved end residues are part of each CDR3. The order of the fields is D gene, V gene, clone size, J gene, CDR3 protein, CDR3 DNA. A D gene is named only where the DNA matches it firmly. Clone size, where shown, is once, few, many, or a class for clones that have expanded.

TRBD1,TRBV11-1,NA,TRBJ1-1,CASSSGQGGWSTEAFF,TGTGCCAGCAGCTCAGGACAGGGAGGGTGGAGCACTGAAGCTTTCTTT
TRBD1,TRBV4-3,NA,TRBJ1-2,CASSQETGGDYGYTF,TGCGCCAGCAGCCAAGAAACAGGGGGGGACTATGGCTACACCTTC
NA,TRBV6-1,once,TRBJ2-3,CASSDGGQMQFTDTQYF,TGTGCCAGCAGTGATGGAGGGCAGATGCAATTCACAGATACGCAGTATTTT
TRBD1,TRBV2,NA,TRBJ1-2,CASSGRQGEAGDGYTF,TGTGCCAGCAGTGGCCGACAGGGGGAGGCAGGTGATGGCTACACCTTC
NA,TRBV19,NA,TRBJ1-1,CASSIDTLRGMARNTEAFF,TGTGCCAGTAGTATAGATACCCTTAGGGGGATGGCAAGGAACACTGAAGCTTTCTTT
NA,TRBV6-2/TRBV6-3,NA,TRBJ1-5,CASSLPYSNQPQHF,TGTGCCAGCAGTCTTCCCTATAGCAATCAGCCCCAGCATTTT
NA,TRBV19,once,TRBJ1-2,CASSSSWHGYTF,TGTGCCAGTAGTAGCTCTTGGCATGGCTACACCTTC
TRBD1,TRBV28,NA,TRBJ2-7,CASASPGTGPREQYF,TGTGCCAGCGCATCCCCCGGGACAGGCCCTCGCGAGCAGTACTTC
TRBD1,TRBV12-5,NA,TRBJ1-2,CASGLVPGDRGSYGYTF,TGTGCTAGTGGTTTGGTACCCGGAGACAGGGGAAGCTATGGCTACACCTTC
NA,TRBV24-1,NA,TRBJ1-2,CATSATPGHPNYGYTF,TGTGCCACCAGTGCTACCCCGGGACATCCTAACTATGGCTACACCTTC
NA,TRBV4-3,NA,TRBJ2-3,CASSPSGLNTDTQYF,TGCGCCAGCAGCCCGAGCGGGCTCAACACAGATACGCAGTATTTT
NA,TRBV27,NA,TRBJ2-7,CASSFRGWDYEQYF,TGTGCCAGCAGTTTTCGGGGGTGGGACTACGAGCAGTACTTC
TRBD2,TRBV7-9,NA,TRBJ2-2,CASSLDRGAGELFF,TGTGCCAGCAGCTTAGATCGGGGGGCCGGGGAGCTGTTTTTT
NA,TRBV5-4,NA,TRBJ2-1,CASSLEGRGSEQFF,TGTGCCAGCAGCTTGGAGGGCCGGGGGAGTGAGCAGTTCTTC
TRBD1,TRBV5-6,few,TRBJ1-1,CASRDRDRNTEAFF,TGTGCCAGCAGGGACCGGGACAGGAACACTGAAGCTTTCTTT
TRBD2,TRBV28,NA,TRBJ2-7,CASSPLLAGVSEQYF,TGTGCCAGCAGTCCCCTCCTAGCGGGAGTAAGCGAGCAGTACTTC
NA,TRBV9,NA,TRBJ2-3,CASSVEADSTDTQYF,TGTGCCAGCAGCGTAGAAGCGGATAGCACAGATACGCAGTATTTT
NA,TRBV20-1,NA,TRBJ1-2,CSVERGYGYTF,TGCAGTGTAGAAAGGGGCTATGGCTACACCTTC
NA,TRBV7-2,NA,TRBJ2-2,CASSLDGRAANTGELFF,TGTGCCAGCAGCTTAGATGGTCGAGCGGCGAACACCGGGGAGCTGTTTTTT
TRBD1,TRBV11-2,NA,TRBJ2-7,CASSRTGYEQYF,TGTGCCAGCAGCCGGACAGGCTACGAGCAGTACTTC
TRBD1,TRBV29-1,NA,TRBJ1-2,CSVEEGWDRGGGYTF,TGCAGCGTTGAAGAAGGTTGGGACAGGGGAGGGGGCTACACCTTC
TRBD1,TRBV3-1/TRBV3-2,medium-sized,TRBJ2-2,CASSPSGTGRGGELFF,TGTGCCAGCAGTCCTTCCGGGACAGGGCGGGGCGGGGAGCTGTTTTTT
NA,TRBV28,NA,TRBJ1-3,CASSLLLRQGGNTIYF,TGTGCCAGCAGTTTATTACTTCGGCAGGGTGGAAACACCATATATTTT
TRBD1,TRBV6-5,NA,TRBJ1-2,CASSLTHTGEGYGYTF,TGTGCCAGCAGTTTAACCCACACAGGGGAAGGCTATGGCTACACCTTC
TRBD1,TRBV18,NA,TRBJ1-2,CASSTLHDRGNGYTF,TGTGCCAGCTCAACACTCCATGACAGGGGAAACGGCTACACCTTC
NA,TRBV5-1,NA,TRBJ2-7,CASSLYHEQYF,TGCGCCAGCAGCTTGTATCACGAGCAGTACTTC
TRBD1,TRBV11-1,NA,TRBJ2-7,CASQFNRGNYYEQYF,TGTGCCAGCCAGTTTAACAGGGGGAACTACTACGAGCAGTACTTC
TRBD1,TRBV6-1,NA,TRBJ1-1,CASTSQGGGTEAFF,TGTGCCAGCACCTCCCAGGGGGGTGGCACTGAAGCTTTCTTT
NA,TRBV5-6,NA,TRBJ2-1,CASSAYNNEQFF,TGTGCCAGCAGCGCTTACAACAATGAGCAGTTCTTC
TRBD1,TRBV23-1,NA,TRBJ1-1,CASSQTGTGGAGRFSEAFF,TGCGCCAGCAGTCAAACCGGGACAGGGGGCGCTGGGCGGTTCTCTGAAGCTTTCTTT
NA,TRBV9,NA,TRBJ2-5,CASSGDLAATQYF,TGTGCCAGCAGCGGGGACTTAGCTGCGACCCAGTACTTC
NA,TRBV6-6,NA,TRBJ1-5,CASSFRTFGEPQHF,TGTGCCAGCAGTTTTCGGACCTTCGGGGAGCCCCAGCATTTT
NA,TRBV4-3,NA,TRBJ2-1,CASSPQPQGPYNEQFF,TGCGCCAGCAGCCCTCAACCTCAGGGGCCCTACAATGAGCAGTTCTTC
TRBD2,TRBV9,NA,TRBJ2-1,CASSVASGGRKSYNEQFF,TGTGCCAGCAGCGTAGCGAGCGGGGGGAGGAAGTCCTACAATGAGCAGTTCTTC
NA,TRBV2,NA,TRBJ2-1,CASSAEGGRSYNEQFF,TGTGCCAGCAGTGCGGAGGGCGGCAGATCCTACAATGAGCAGTTCTTC
NA,TRBV6-2/TRBV6-3,NA,TRBJ2-7,CASSPLGVHQYEQYF,TGTGCCAGCAGTCCCCTGGGAGTCCATCAGTACGAGCAGTACTTC
TRBD2,TRBV19,NA,TRBJ2-5,CASSIGLAGGFQETQYF,TGTGCCAGTAGTATTGGACTAGCGGGGGGGTTTCAAGAGACCCAGTACTTC
NA,TRBV19,NA,TRBJ1-5,CASSIGGTFSNQPQHF,TGTGCCAGTAGTATAGGAGGGACATTTAGCAATCAGCCCCAGCATTTT
NA,TRBV6-6,NA,TRBJ2-7,CASGTTRFYEQYF,TGTGCCAGCGGGACGACTAGGTTTTACGAGCAGTACTTC